This TCR beta chain was identified in a study of shared clonotypes between healthy human individuals. Study-wide points: Sequencing depth was expected to influence donor clonotype sharing. Between four donors, naive CD4 clonotypes were shared at a level of about 5%.

CDR1 and CDR2 (germline): SGHTA, FQGTGA. The V gene lost 1 base and the J gene lost 2 bases, with 5 bases spanning the gap. The CDR3 contains 13 residues. Replicate PCRs run on sorted subsets employed approximately 0.2 ug DNA, approximately 30,000 T cell genomes. Per the original methods: Filtering of immunoSEQ junctional sequences could not match full-length read filtering. Repertoires were generated with immunoSEQ multiplex PCR, while TCRdb's copy carries only in-frame clones and drops some. V and J calls plus clone size are reproduced from that table; the DNA served to infer D and trimming. The sample lists approximately 2.3 million clones; approximately 93% were seen once. As to this clone: Its antigen is not identified.

This TCR derives from a man between 18 and 35 years old in good health. Some clones in this sample may be carry-over from other donors' samples. The chain recombines TRBV7-3 with TRBJ1-1; D is unclear. The material sequenced was naive CD4+ T cells from PBMCs. Noted subset: CD45RA+ positively selected. DNA for the CDR3: TGTGCCAGCAGCTTAAGGGATAACACTGAAGCTTTCTTT. This sequence encodes CASSLRDNTEAFF.